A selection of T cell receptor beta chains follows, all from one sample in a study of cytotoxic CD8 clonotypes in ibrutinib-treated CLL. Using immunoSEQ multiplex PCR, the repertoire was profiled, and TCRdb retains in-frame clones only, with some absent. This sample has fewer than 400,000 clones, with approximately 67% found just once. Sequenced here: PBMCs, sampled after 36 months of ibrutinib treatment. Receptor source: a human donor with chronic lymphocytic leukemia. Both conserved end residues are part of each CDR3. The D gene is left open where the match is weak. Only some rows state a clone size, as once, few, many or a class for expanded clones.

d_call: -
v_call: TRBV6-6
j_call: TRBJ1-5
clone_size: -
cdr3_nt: TGTGGAACAGGGATTAATGGTCAGCCCCAGCATTTT
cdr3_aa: CGTGINGQPQHF

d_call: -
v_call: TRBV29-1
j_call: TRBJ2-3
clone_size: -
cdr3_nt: TGCAGCGTTGTAGGGGTCCCATTCACAGATACGCAGTATTTT
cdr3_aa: CSVVGVPFTDTQYF

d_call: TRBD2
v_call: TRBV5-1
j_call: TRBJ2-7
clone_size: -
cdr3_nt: TGCGCCAGCAGCTTGGGAACTAGCGGGGGTTTACTTCCCTACGAGCAGTACTTC
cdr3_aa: CASSLGTSGGLLPYEQYF

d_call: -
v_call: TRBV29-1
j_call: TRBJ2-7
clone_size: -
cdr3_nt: TGCAGCGCCACGGGGGCGGGTGACGAGCAGTACTTC
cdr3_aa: CSATGAGDEQYF

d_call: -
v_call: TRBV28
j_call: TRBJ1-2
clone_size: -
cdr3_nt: TGTGCCAGCAGTATATCTAAGGAAGGGCCTACCTTC
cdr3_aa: CASSISKEGPTF

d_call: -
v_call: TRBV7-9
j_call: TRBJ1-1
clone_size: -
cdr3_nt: TGTGCCAGCAGCCTGACACATAACACTGAAGCTTTCTTT
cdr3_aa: CASSLTHNTEAFF

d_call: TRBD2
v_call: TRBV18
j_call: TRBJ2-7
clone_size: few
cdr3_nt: TGTGCCAGCTCACCTCCCGGGACTAGAGGATACGAGCAGTACTTC
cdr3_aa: CASSPPGTRGYEQYF

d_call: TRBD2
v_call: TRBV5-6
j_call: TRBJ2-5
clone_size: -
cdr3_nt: TGTGCCAGCACCTCGGGGGGGCCCAAGACCCAGTACTTC
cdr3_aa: CASTSGGPKTQYF

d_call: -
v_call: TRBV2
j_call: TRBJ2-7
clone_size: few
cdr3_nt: TGTGCCAGCAGTGAACCGGGCAGAAAGGCCTACGAGCAGTACTTC
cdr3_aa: CASSEPGRKAYEQYF

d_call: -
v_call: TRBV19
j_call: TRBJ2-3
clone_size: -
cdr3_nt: TGTGCCAGTAGCCCCGGGACAAACACAGATACGCAGTATTTT
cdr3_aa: CASSPGTNTDTQYF

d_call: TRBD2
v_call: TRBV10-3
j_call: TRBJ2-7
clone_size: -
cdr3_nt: TGTGCCATCAGTGTTCGGGGGGGCCGTAGCGAGCAGTACTTC
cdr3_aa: CAISVRGGRSEQYF

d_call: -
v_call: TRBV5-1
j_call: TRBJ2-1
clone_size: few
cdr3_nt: TGCGCCAGCAGCCCGGATACGGGACACAATGAGCAGTTCTTC
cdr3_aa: CASSPDTGHNEQFF

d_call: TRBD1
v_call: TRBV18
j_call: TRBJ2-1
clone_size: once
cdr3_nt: TGTGCCAGCTCACCACTCACGACAGGGGTCCTCAATGAGCAGTTCTTC
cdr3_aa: CASSPLTTGVLNEQFF

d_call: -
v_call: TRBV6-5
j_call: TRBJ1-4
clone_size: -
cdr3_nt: TGTGCCAGCAGTTATAGGACGGCGGCAACTAATGAAAAACTGTTTTTT
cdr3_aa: CASSYRTAATNEKLFF

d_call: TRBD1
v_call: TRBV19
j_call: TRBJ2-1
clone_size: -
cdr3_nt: TGTGCCAGTAGCTACTCCGGGACAGCCTACAATGAGCAGTTCTTC
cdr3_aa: CASSYSGTAYNEQFF

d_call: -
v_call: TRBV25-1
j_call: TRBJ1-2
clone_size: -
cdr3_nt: TGTGCCAGCAGAAGATCGACCTCCGGCTACGCCTTC
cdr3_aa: CASRRSTSGYAF

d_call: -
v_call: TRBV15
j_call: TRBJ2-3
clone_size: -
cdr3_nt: TGTGCCACCAGTTGGGCGGACGACTTAGATACGCAGTATTTT
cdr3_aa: CATSWADDLDTQYF

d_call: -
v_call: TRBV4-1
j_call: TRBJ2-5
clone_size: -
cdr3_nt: TGCGCCAGCAGCCAGGCCATGGGGGAGACCCAGTACTTC
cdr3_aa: CASSQAMGETQYF

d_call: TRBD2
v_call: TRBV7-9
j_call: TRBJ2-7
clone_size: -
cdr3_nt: TGTGCCAGCAGCCCAGGACTAGGGAACTACGAGCAGTACTTC
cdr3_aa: CASSPGLGNYEQYF

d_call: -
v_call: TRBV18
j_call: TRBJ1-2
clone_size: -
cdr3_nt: TGTGCCAGCTCACCACTTAAGGATTACTATGGCTACACCTTC
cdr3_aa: CASSPLKDYYGYTF

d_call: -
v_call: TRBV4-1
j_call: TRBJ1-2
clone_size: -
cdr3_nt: TGCGCCAGCAGCCAAGATTTTGGCCATGGCTACACCTTC
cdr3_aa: CASSQDFGHGYTF

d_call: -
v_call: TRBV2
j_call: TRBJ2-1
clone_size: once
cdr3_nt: TGTGCCAGCAGTGTTCGGGGTCACAATGAGCAGTTCTTC
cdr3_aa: CASSVRGHNEQFF

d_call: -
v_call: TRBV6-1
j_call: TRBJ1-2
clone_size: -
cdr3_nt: TGTGCCAGCAGTGAACAGGACCTACTAGGTGGCTACACCTTC
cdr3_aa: CASSEQDLLGGYTF

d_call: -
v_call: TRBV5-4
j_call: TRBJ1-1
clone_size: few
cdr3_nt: TGTGCCAGCAGCTTGGCTCCAGGAACTGAAGCTTTCTTT
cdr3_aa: CASSLAPGTEAFF

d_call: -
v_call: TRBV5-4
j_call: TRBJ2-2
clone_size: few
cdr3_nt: TGTGCCAGCAGCTTTGCCGAAAGAAGATCGACCGGGGAGCTGTTTTTT
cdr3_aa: CASSFAERRSTGELFF

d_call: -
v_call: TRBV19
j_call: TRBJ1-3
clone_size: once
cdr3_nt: TGTGCCAGTAGCCAACAGGACTCTGGAAACACCATATATTTT
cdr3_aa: CASSQQDSGNTIYF

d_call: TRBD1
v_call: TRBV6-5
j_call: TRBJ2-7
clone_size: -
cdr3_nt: TGTGCCTGCAAGGGGGACAGGCGGAGCTCCTACGAGCAGTACTTC
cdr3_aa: CACKGDRRSSYEQYF

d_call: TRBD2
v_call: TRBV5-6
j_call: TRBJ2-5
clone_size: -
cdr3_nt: TGTGCCAGCAGCCCGCGTGTTAGCGGGGGAGAGACCCAGTACTTC
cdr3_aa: CASSPRVSGGETQYF

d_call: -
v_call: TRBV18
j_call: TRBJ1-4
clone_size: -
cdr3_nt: TGTGCCAGCTCAAGGGGTTTTGAAAAACTGTTTTTT
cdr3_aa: CASSRGFEKLFF

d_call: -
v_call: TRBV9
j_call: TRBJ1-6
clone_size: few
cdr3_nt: TGTGCCAGCAGCGTCAGGGTCGGGGGGTCACCCCTCCACTTT
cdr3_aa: CASSVRVGGSPLHF

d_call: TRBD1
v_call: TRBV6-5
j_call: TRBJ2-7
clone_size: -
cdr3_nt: TGTGCCACCCAGATGACAGGGGGAAACGAGCAGTACTTC
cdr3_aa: CATQMTGGNEQYF

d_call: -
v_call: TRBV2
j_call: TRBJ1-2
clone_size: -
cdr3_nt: TGTGCCAGCAGTGAAGAAGGGCTTGGCTACACCTTC
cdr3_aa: CASSEEGLGYTF

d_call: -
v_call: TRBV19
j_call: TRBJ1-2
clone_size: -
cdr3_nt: TGTGCCAGTAGTATAAGGGCAGACTCCTATGGCTACACCTTC
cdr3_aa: CASSIRADSYGYTF

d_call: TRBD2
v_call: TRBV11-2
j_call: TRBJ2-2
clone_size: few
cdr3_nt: TGTGCCAGCACCCTTGAGGGCGGGAGGCGGACCGGGGAGCTGTTTTTT
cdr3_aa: CASTLEGGRRTGELFF

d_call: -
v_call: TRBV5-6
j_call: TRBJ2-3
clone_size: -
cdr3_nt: TGTGCCAGCAGTTTGAGAGAGGGGGAGCTGGGCGATACGCAGTATTTT
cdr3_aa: CASSLREGELGDTQYF

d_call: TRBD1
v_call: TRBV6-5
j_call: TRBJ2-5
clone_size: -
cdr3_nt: TGTGCCAGCAGCGACCGGGACAGGGGTCAAGAGACCCAGTACTTC
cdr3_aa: CASSDRDRGQETQYF

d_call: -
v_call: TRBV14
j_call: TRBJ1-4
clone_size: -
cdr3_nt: TGTGCCAGCAGCCAAGGCGGATTTAAACTGTTTTTT
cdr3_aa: CASSQGGFKLFF

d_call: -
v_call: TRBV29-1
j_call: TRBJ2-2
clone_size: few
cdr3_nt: TGCAGCGCCGGTCCCAGGGCGGACACCGGGGAGCTGTTTTTT
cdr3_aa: CSAGPRADTGELFF

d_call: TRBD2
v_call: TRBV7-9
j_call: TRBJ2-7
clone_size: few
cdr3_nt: TGTGCCAGCATCCAGAGCGGGAGGGCCCCCGAGCAGTACTTC
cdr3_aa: CASIQSGRAPEQYF

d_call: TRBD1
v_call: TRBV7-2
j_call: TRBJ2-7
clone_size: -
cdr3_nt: TGTGCCAGCAGCTCCGGACAGGGGGCTTACGAGCAGTACTTC
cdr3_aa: CASSSGQGAYEQYF

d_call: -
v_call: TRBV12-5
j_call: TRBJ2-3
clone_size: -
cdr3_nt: TGTGCTAGTGGTTTGGCCGAGTCGGCTACGCAGTATTTT
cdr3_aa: CASGLAESATQYF

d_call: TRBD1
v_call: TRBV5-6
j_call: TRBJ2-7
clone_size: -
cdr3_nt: TGTGCCAGCAGCCGAGTTGGCCGGGACAGGGGCGAGCAGTACTTC
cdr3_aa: CASSRVGRDRGEQYF

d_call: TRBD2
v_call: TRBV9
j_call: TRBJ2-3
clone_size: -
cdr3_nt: TGTGCCAGCAGCGTAGAGGGACTAGCGAGGCCAGATACGCAGTATTTT
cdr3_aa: CASSVEGLARPDTQYF

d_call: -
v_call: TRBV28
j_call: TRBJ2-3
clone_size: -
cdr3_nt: TGTGCCAGCAATCCCGCCGAGTTTTCGACAGATACGCAGTATTTT
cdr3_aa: CASNPAEFSTDTQYF

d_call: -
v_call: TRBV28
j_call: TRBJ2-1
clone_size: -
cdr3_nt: TGTGCCAGCTGGGGCCAGTTCCCACCCAACCCCTACAATGAGCAGTTCTTC
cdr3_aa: CASWGQFPPNPYNEQFF

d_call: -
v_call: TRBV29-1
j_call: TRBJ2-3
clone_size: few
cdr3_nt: TGCAGCGTAGGGCGCTCCACAGATACGCAGTATTTT
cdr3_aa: CSVGRSTDTQYF

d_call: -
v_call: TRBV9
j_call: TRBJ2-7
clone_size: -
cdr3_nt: TGTGCCAGCAGCGCGAGCCCACACAACCGAACGACCTACGAGCAGTACTTC
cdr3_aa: CASSASPHNRTTYEQYF

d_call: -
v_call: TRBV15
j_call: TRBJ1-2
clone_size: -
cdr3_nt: TGTGCCACCAGCACCCCGTCGGAGGGTACGGAAGGCTACACCTTC
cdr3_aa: CATSTPSEGTEGYTF